This T cell receptor (beta chain) was recorded in a study of shared clonotypes between healthy human individuals. Study background: Those who served as donors were a couple of women and three men between the ages of 18 and 49.

Using 200 ng DNA, tens of thousands of T cell genomes, the sorted-subset replicate PCRs were run. The assay was immunoSEQ multiplex PCR, and TCRdb's table has in-frame clones only and misses some. Here the sample spans over a million clones, more than 75% being singletons. In the case of this clone: Antigen unknown.

Every donor, a Caucasian adult, lived in Nashville, Tennessee. CDR1 and CDR2 (germline): SEHNR, FQNEAQ (reference sequence). With V trimmed by 5 bases and J by 5 bases, 7 bases remained unmatched. The CDR3 is 14 residues long. Study results and caveats: Shared across several donors were 5% to 6% of the naive CD4 clonotypes.

This chain joins TRBV7-9 and TRBJ2-5, with 8 bases fitting TRBD1. The receptor was isolated from a man aged 18 to 29 in good health. Some clones in this sample may be carry-over from other donors' samples. The source material was memory CD4+ T cells from PBMCs. Subset here: CD45RA-negative fraction. CDR3 DNA: TGTGCCAGCAGCCGACAGGGGCGAAGGGAGACCCAGTACTTC. Protein product: CASSRQGRRETQYF.